A selection of T cell receptor beta chains follows, all from one sample in a study of blood T cell repertoires in COVID-19. TCRdb's copy holds only in-frame clones and misses some; the assay was immunoSEQ multiplex PCR. In the table there are around 67,000 clones, around nine tenths of which are singletons. Sequences were obtained from peripheral blood. The receptor source for this set is a human donor in a cohort sampled during active COVID-19. The CDR3 runs from the conserved cysteine through the conserved F or W. The D gene is left open where the match is weak. The size of a clone is reported for some rows only, either as once, few or many, or as a class for expanded clones.

d_call	v_call	j_call	clone_size	cdr3_nt	cdr3_aa
TRBD1	TRBV11-2	TRBJ2-7	few	TGTGCCAGCAGCTTAGGTCGGATCGGGACAGGGATCTACGAGCAGTACTTC	CASSLGRIGTGIYEQYF
NA	TRBV6-5	TRBJ2-7	NA	TGTGACCCAGGGATGCCCTACGAGCAGTACTTC	CDPGMPYEQYF
NA	TRBV19	TRBJ1-5	once	TGTGCCAGTAGTATCGGTTTGGGTCGGCCCCTCCCGGGGCCCCAGCATTTT	CASSIGLGRPLPGPQHF
TRBD1	TRBV6-2/TRBV6-3	TRBJ1-6	NA	TGTGCCAGCAGTTACAGGGGGCGCTCCTATAATTCACCCCTCCACTTT	CASSYRGRSYNSPLHF
NA	TRBV4-1	TRBJ1-2	NA	TGCGCCAGCAGCCATAAATGGGGGGAATTCTATGGCTACACCTTC	CASSHKWGEFYGYTF
NA	TRBV4-3	TRBJ1-6	NA	TGCGCCAGCAGCCAAATAGGGGACATAGATTCACCCCTCCACTTT	CASSQIGDIDSPLHF
TRBD2	TRBV11-2	TRBJ2-1	NA	TGTGCCAGCAGCTTAGGGAAGCGGGGAACCTCCTACAATGAGCAGTTCTTC	CASSLGKRGTSYNEQFF
NA	TRBV7-3	TRBJ2-7	NA	TGTGCCAGCAGTGCAGGGCCCAACGAGCAGTACTTC	CASSAGPNEQYF
TRBD1	TRBV28	TRBJ1-1	NA	TGTGCCAGCAGTTTACCCGTGAGGACAGGGGGCACTGAAGCTTTCTTT	CASSLPVRTGGTEAFF
TRBD1	TRBV24-1	TRBJ2-5	NA	TGTGCCACCAGGGGGACAGGGGGTAAAGAGACCCAGTACTTC	CATRGTGGKETQYF
TRBD2	TRBV23-1	TRBJ2-7	NA	TGCGCCAGCAGGAGCGGGGGGGGCCCCGAGCAGTACTTC	CASRSGGGPEQYF
NA	TRBV7-8	TRBJ1-6	NA	TGTGCCAGCAGCTTCCAGAGGGATAATTCACCCCTCCACTTT	CASSFQRDNSPLHF
NA	TRBV2	TRBJ1-6	NA	TGTGCCAGCAGTGTCACAGCGGGAGGGCGTAATTCACCCCTCCACTTT	CASSVTAGGRNSPLHF
NA	TRBV5-6	TRBJ1-1	NA	TGTGCCAGCAGCTTGTACCTAGGAGGGACTGAAGCTTTCTTT	CASSLYLGGTEAFF
TRBD1	TRBV7-8	TRBJ1-5	NA	TGTGCCAGCAGCTCCGGACAGGGAGGTAATCGGAATCAGCCCCAGCATTTT	CASSSGQGGNRNQPQHF
TRBD1	TRBV11-2	TRBJ2-4	NA	TGTGCCAGCAGCTTAGGTGGACAGGGAGTAGCCAAAAACATTCAGTACTTC	CASSLGGQGVAKNIQYF
TRBD1	TRBV15	TRBJ2-7	NA	TGTGCCACCAGCAGAGACCCCGCAGGGGGAGAGCAGTACTTC	CATSRDPAGGEQYF
TRBD2	TRBV5-1	TRBJ2-7	NA	TGCGCCAGCAGCGACGGACTAGCGGGTGGCGAGCAGTACTTC	CASSDGLAGGEQYF
NA	TRBV5-6	TRBJ1-1	NA	TGTGCCAGCAGCTTTTGGACAGACAAGAACACTGAAGCTTTCTTT	CASSFWTDKNTEAFF
NA	TRBV9	TRBJ1-1	NA	TGTGCCAGCAGCTCTCAGGTGAACACTGAAGCTTTCTTT	CASSSQVNTEAFF
NA	TRBV3-1/TRBV3-2	TRBJ2-4	once	TGTGCCAGCAGCCAAGCCTCCCTAGCCAAAAACATTCAGTACTTC	CASSQASLAKNIQYF
NA	TRBV4-1	TRBJ2-6	NA	TGCGCCAGCAGCCTCGTACAGTCTGGGGCCAACGTCCTGACTTTC	CASSLVQSGANVLTF
NA	TRBV6-1	TRBJ2-7	NA	TGTGCCAGCAGTGACAGTCAAATCCCCCACGAGCAGTACTTC	CASSDSQIPHEQYF
TRBD2	TRBV11-2	TRBJ2-3	NA	TGTGCCAGCAGCTTAGCCCCAGGACTAGCGGGGGGCACAGATACGCAGTATTTT	CASSLAPGLAGGTDTQYF
NA	TRBV5-4	TRBJ2-7	NA	TGTGCCAGCAGCTTGTCCACAGGCGAGCAGTACTTC	CASSLSTGEQYF
NA	TRBV12-3/TRBV12-4	TRBJ2-7	NA	TGTGCCAGCAGTTTGGGGACACCCGAGCAGTACTTC	CASSLGTPEQYF
TRBD1	TRBV19	TRBJ2-5	NA	TGTGCCAGTAGTATGGGACAGGGGTGGGAGACCCAGTACTTC	CASSMGQGWETQYF
NA	TRBV28	TRBJ2-7	NA	TGTGCCAGCAGTAACAGCCTAACCTACGAGCAGTACTTC	CASSNSLTYEQYF
TRBD1	TRBV30	TRBJ1-5	NA	TGTGCCTGGAGTTACAGGGGGAACAATCAGCCCCAGCATTTT	CAWSYRGNNQPQHF
TRBD1	TRBV2	TRBJ1-2	NA	TGTGCCAGCAGTGAAAGTCTGACAGGGAACTATGGCTACACCTTC	CASSESLTGNYGYTF
NA	TRBV4-2	TRBJ1-4	NA	TGTGCCAGCAGGCTCCGGGGGGCAAGTGAAAAACTGTTTTTT	CASRLRGASEKLFF
NA	TRBV24-1	TRBJ1-5	NA	TGTGCCACCAGTGACCCACCGGGGGGAGGCAATCAGCCCCAGCATTTT	CATSDPPGGGNQPQHF
NA	TRBV4-1	TRBJ1-2	NA	TGCGCCAGCAGCCAAGCAGGCTTCAACTATGGCTACACCTTC	CASSQAGFNYGYTF
NA	TRBV7-2	TRBJ1-4	NA	TGTGCCAGCAGCGCAGACCCCCTCGGAGGTGAAAAACTGTTTTTT	CASSADPLGGEKLFF
TRBD1	TRBV28	TRBJ2-1	NA	TGTGCCAGCAGTTTCGGGACAGGGCCCTACAATGAGCAGTTCTTC	CASSFGTGPYNEQFF
NA	TRBV27	TRBJ1-6	few	TGTGCCAGCAGTGCCGCCGGGACTTCGGTTTCACCCCTCCACTTT	CASSAAGTSVSPLHF
TRBD2	TRBV29-1	TRBJ2-7	NA	TGCAGCGTTGTAAGCGGGGGGGACTACGAGCAGTACTTC	CSVVSGGDYEQYF
TRBD2	TRBV29-1	TRBJ2-7	once	TGCAGCGTCCTCGGACTAGCGGGGGCCTACGAGCAGTACTTC	CSVLGLAGAYEQYF
TRBD2	TRBV27	TRBJ2-7	NA	TGTGCCAGCAGTTTCGGCGGGGGCTACGAGCAGTACTTC	CASSFGGGYEQYF
NA	TRBV5-5	TRBJ2-5	NA	TGTGCCAGCAGCCGGGGGTCGTCGGTGGAGACCCAGTACTTC	CASSRGSSVETQYF
TRBD1	TRBV18	TRBJ2-7	once	TGTGCCAGCTCACCACGGAAGGAACAGGGGATGATCCCCTACGAGCAGTACTTC	CASSPRKEQGMIPYEQYF
NA	TRBV6-2/TRBV6-3	TRBJ1-4	NA	TGTGCCAGCAGTTACGACTCTCGGATTGAAAAACTGTTTTTT	CASSYDSRIEKLFF